The subject of this entry is one T cell receptor beta chain. Its antigen is undetermined. Using immunoSEQ multiplex PCR, the repertoire was profiled, and TCRdb retains in-frame clones only, with some absent. The sample shows roughly 56,000 clones, around 82% of them seen only once. This sample was included in a study of OX40 agonist ivuxolimab in advanced cancers. Study overall: Ivuxolimab, an antibody acting as an agonist of OX40 (CD134), was used to treat patients. Dose-escalation patients were diagnosed with hepatocellular carcinoma, melanoma, renal cell cancer or head and neck cancer. Three dose-escalation patients had partial responses: one with hepatocellular carcinoma and two with cutaneous melanoma. General study findings and limits: The average count of expanded clones was higher among CD8+ T cells than among CD4+.

The length of the CDR3 is 12 residues. Germline CDR1 and CDR2: SGHAT and FQNNGV. V shed 5 bases and J shed 4 bases, with 9 bases lying between them. This clonotype was sampled from an adult with an advanced solid tumor such as melanoma, head and neck, liver or kidney cancer. V is TRBV11-2 and J is TRBJ2-7; D ambiguous. Sequences were derived from CD4+ or CD8+ T cells sorted from blood, sampled in a trial of the OX40 agonist ivuxolimab. Here the CDR3 reads CASSPYRYEQYF. The DNA for the CDR3 is TGTGCCAGCAGCCCGTACCGGTACGAGCAGTACTTC.